Listed below are T cell receptor beta chains from one sample, sequenced in a study of blood T cell repertoires in COVID-19. Libraries were prepared by immunoSEQ multiplex PCR; TCRdb keeps only in-frame clonotypes and omits some of them. This table holds 170,000 or so clones, more than 80% found once. Material: PBMCs or T cells enriched from blood (not recorded which). The receptors derive from a man aged 40-55 years who had recovered from COVID-19. The CDR3 runs from the conserved cysteine through the conserved F or W. D genes are given only for firm matches. The size field is filled for only some rows; it gives once, few, many or a size class.

D	V	size	J	CDR3	DNA
-	TRBV6-5	-	TRBJ1-6	CASSGASGNSPLHF	TGTGCCAGCTCAGGCGCCTCCGGTAATTCACCCCTCCACTTT
TRBD1	TRBV9	-	TRBJ1-1	CASSSFDRGSRGTEAFF	TGTGCCAGCAGCTCCTTCGACAGGGGATCCCGAGGGACTGAAGCTTTCTTT
TRBD2	TRBV2	-	TRBJ2-1	CASNLSGGVDEQFF	TGTGCCAGCAACCTTAGCGGGGGAGTTGATGAGCAGTTCTTC
TRBD2	TRBV6-4	-	TRBJ2-1	CASRESGAGSYNEQFF	TGTGCCAGCCGGGAAAGCGGGGCCGGCTCCTACAATGAGCAGTTCTTC
-	TRBV10-1	-	TRBJ1-1	CASSEYRADTEAFF	TGCGCCAGCAGTGAGTACAGGGCGGACACTGAAGCTTTCTTT
-	TRBV6-5	-	TRBJ2-1	CASSPTGDNEQFF	TGTGCCAGCAGTCCCACGGGGGACAATGAGCAGTTCTTC
TRBD2	TRBV5-6	-	TRBJ2-2	CASSTSGGRNTGELFF	TGTGCCAGCAGTACTAGCGGAGGAAGGAACACCGGGGAGCTGTTTTTT
TRBD1	TRBV12-5	-	TRBJ1-6	CASGLEETGNSPLHF	TGTGCTAGTGGTTTGGAGGAGACAGGGAATTCACCCCTCCACTTT
TRBD1	TRBV29-1	-	TRBJ2-1	CSASGTGVAYNEQFF	TGCAGCGCCTCCGGGACAGGGGTAGCCTACAATGAGCAGTTCTTC
TRBD1	TRBV27	-	TRBJ1-2	CARGTGQSYGYTF	TGTGCCAGGGGAACGGGACAGAGCTATGGCTACACCTTC
-	TRBV7-2	-	TRBJ1-2	CASSSLGPLYGYTF	TGTGCCAGCAGCTCCCTTGGGCCCCTATACGGCTACACCTTC
-	TRBV6-5	-	TRBJ1-2	CASRLTALNYGYTF	TGTGCCAGCAGACTCACAGCCTTAAACTATGGCTACACCTTC
TRBD1	TRBV5-4	-	TRBJ2-3	CASSWDSDRDTQYF	TGTGCCAGCAGCTGGGACAGTGATAGAGATACGCAGTATTTT
TRBD2	TRBV18	-	TRBJ2-1	CASSETSGRTYNEQFF	TGTGCCAGCTCTGAAACGAGCGGGAGGACCTACAATGAGCAGTTCTTC
-	TRBV2	-	TRBJ1-1	CASSERDTEAFF	TGTGCCAGCAGTGAACGGGACACTGAAGCTTTCTTT
-	TRBV11-2	few	TRBJ2-1	CASSLELASANEQFF	TGTGCCAGCAGCTTAGAACTAGCTTCCGCCAATGAGCAGTTCTTC
-	TRBV7-9	-	TRBJ1-2	CASSTALGLIEGYTF	TGTGCCAGCAGCACCGCCCTAGGCCTCATCGAGGGCTACACCTTC
TRBD1	TRBV19	-	TRBJ1-5	CASSIWGQGSNQPQHF	TGTGCCAGTAGTATCTGGGGACAGGGGTCCAATCAGCCCCAGCATTTT
-	TRBV5-1	-	TRBJ2-7	CASSLQDSYEQYF	TGCGCCAGCAGCCTACAGGACTCCTACGAGCAGTACTTC
-	TRBV20-1	-	TRBJ2-1	CSVLRNEQFF	TGCAGTGTCCTCCGCAATGAGCAGTTCTTC
TRBD1	TRBV7-9	-	TRBJ1-1	CASSLSGTAAYTEAFF	TGTGCCAGCAGCCTTAGTGGGACAGCCGCTTACACTGAAGCTTTCTTT
-	TRBV27	-	TRBJ1-5	CASSLQGGNQPQHF	TGTGCCAGCAGTTTGCAAGGGGGCAATCAGCCCCAGCATTTT
TRBD1	TRBV10-3	-	TRBJ1-1	CAISEVGTGGISNTEAFF	TGTGCCATCAGTGAGGTTGGGACAGGGGGCATTTCGAACACTGAAGCTTTCTTT
-	TRBV10-1	few	TRBJ2-1	CASRKKWTRNEQFF	TGCGCCAGCAGAAAGAAATGGACTCGCAATGAGCAGTTCTTC
-	TRBV2	-	TRBJ1-2	CASSEIRSGGYTF	TGTGCCAGCAGTGAAATTCGGAGCGGGGGCTACACCTTC
-	TRBV7-8	once	TRBJ1-1	CASSLASGISTEAFF	TGTGCCAGCAGCTTAGCGTCAGGGATTTCCACTGAAGCTTTCTTT
-	TRBV3-1/TRBV3-2	-	TRBJ1-2	CASSQDAMANYGYTF	TGTGCCAGCAGCCAAGACGCTATGGCTAACTATGGCTACACCTTC
-	TRBV11-3	-	TRBJ2-1	CASSPGGNEQFF	TGTGCCAGCAGTCCCGGCGGGAATGAGCAGTTCTTC
TRBD1	TRBV28	-	TRBJ1-5	CASSPLLSRNRGRGNQPQHF	TGTGCCAGCAGTCCATTACTCTCCCGGAACAGGGGACGGGGCAATCAGCCCCAGCATTTT
-	TRBV5-4	-	TRBJ2-7	CASSLVPGSYEQYF	TGTGCCAGCAGCTTGGTGCCTGGGAGCTACGAGCAGTACTTC
TRBD2	TRBV11-2	-	TRBJ2-1	CASTSGLVVDEQFF	TGTGCCAGCACCTCGGGACTAGTCGTAGATGAGCAGTTCTTC
-	TRBV10-1	-	TRBJ2-1	CASSESAYNEQFF	TGCGCCAGCAGTGAGTCGGCTTACAATGAGCAGTTCTTC
-	TRBV2	-	TRBJ1-5	CASSEETIIGGNQPQHF	TGTGCCAGCAGTGAAGAGACGATAATCGGGGGCAATCAGCCCCAGCATTTT
-	TRBV6-5	-	TRBJ1-3	CASSTPGSGNTIYF	TGTGCCAGCAGTACCCCAGGATCGGGAAACACCATATATTTT
-	TRBV7-2	-	TRBJ2-5	CASSLPHGSFQETQYF	TGTGCCAGCAGCTTACCTCACGGGAGTTTCCAAGAGACCCAGTACTTC
-	TRBV9	once	TRBJ1-6	CAGSVKLNSPLHF	TGTGCCGGCAGCGTTAAATTAAATTCACCCCTCCACTTT
-	TRBV24-1	-	TRBJ1-2	CATSDKFGSSGYTF	TGTGCCACCAGTGATAAATTCGGGTCGTCTGGCTACACCTTC
-	TRBV19	-	TRBJ1-2	CASTSLEGFGYTF	TGTGCCAGTACCTCCCTGGAGGGTTTTGGCTACACCTTC
-	TRBV5-4	-	TRBJ2-5	CASNNRGETQYF	TGTGCCAGCAATAACAGAGGGGAGACCCAGTACTTC
-	TRBV25-1	-	TRBJ2-1	CASSEVGQGIYNEQFF	TGTGCCAGCAGTGAGGTGGGCCAGGGGATATACAATGAGCAGTTCTTC
-	TRBV29-1	-	TRBJ1-4	CSVSGGTTNEKLFF	TGCAGCGTTTCGGGGGGAACAACTAATGAAAAACTGTTTTTT
-	TRBV19	-	TRBJ1-1	CASAPGVNTEAFF	TGTGCCAGTGCCCCGGGGGTGAACACTGAAGCTTTCTTT
TRBD1	TRBV9	-	TRBJ1-1	CASSVGTGGSNTEAFF	TGTGCCAGCAGCGTAGGGACAGGGGGTTCGAACACTGAAGCTTTCTTT
-	TRBV7-9	once	TRBJ1-4	CASSLKGANEKLFF	TGTGCCAGCAGCTTGAAGGGAGCTAATGAAAAACTGTTTTTT
-	TRBV20-1	-	TRBJ1-1	CSARLGTEAFF	TGCAGTGCTAGACTCGGGACAGAAGCTTTCTTT
TRBD1	TRBV11-2	-	TRBJ2-1	CASSTGAPYNEQFF	TGTGCCAGCAGTACAGGGGCCCCCTACAATGAGCAGTTCTTC
-	TRBV2	-	TRBJ1-5	CASSTGGGSNQPQHF	TGTGCCAGCTCCACTGGGGGGGGTAGCAATCAGCCCCAGCATTTT
TRBD1	TRBV7-9	-	TRBJ2-5	CASSPIDRGGSETQYF	TGTGCCAGCAGCCCCATTGACAGGGGTGGGTCAGAGACCCAGTACTTC
TRBD1	TRBV29-1	-	TRBJ2-1	CSATGTGASSYNEQFF	TGCAGCGCCACCGGGACAGGGGCGAGCTCCTACAATGAGCAGTTCTTC
TRBD1	TRBV7-3	-	TRBJ1-2	CASSLGKQPTGDIGYTF	TGTGCCAGCAGCTTAGGAAAACAACCGACAGGGGATATTGGCTACACCTTC